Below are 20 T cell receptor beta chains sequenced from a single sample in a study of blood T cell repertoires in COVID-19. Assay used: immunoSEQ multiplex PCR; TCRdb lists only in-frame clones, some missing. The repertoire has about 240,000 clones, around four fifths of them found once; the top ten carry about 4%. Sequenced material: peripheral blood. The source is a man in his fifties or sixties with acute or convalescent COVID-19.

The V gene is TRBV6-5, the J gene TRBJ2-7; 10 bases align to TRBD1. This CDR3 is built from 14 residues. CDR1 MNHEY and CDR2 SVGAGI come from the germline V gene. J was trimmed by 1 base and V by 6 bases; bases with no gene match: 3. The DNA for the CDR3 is TGTGCCAGCAGCCGGACAGGGGGGTCCTACGAGCAGTACTTC. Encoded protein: CASSRTGGSYEQYF.

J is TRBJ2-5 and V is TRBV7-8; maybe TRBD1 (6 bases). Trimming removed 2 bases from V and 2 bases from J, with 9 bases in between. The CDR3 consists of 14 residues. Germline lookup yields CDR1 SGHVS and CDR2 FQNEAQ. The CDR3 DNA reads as TGTGCCAGCAGCTTAACAGGGACGCAAGAGACCCAGTACTTC. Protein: CASSLTGTQETQYF.

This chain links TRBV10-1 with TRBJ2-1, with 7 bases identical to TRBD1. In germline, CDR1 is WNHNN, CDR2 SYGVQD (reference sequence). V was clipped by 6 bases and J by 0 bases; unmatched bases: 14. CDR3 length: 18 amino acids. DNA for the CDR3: TGCGCCAGCAGCTCGGGACAGAGTCCAAGCTCCTCCTACAATGAGCAGTTCTTC. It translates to CASSSGQSPSSSYNEQFF.

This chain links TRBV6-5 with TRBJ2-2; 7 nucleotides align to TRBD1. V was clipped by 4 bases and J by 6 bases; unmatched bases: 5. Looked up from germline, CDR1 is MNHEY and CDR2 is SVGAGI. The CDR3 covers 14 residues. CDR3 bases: TGTGCCAGCAGTTCCCCAGGGGGATCCGGGGAGCTGTTTTTT. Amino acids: CASSSPGGSGELFF.

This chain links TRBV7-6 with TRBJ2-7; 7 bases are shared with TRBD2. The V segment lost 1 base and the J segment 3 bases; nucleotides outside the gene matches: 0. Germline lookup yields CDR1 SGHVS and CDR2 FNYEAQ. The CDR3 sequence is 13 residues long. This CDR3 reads CASSLGGGYEQYF. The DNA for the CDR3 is TGTGCCAGCAGCTTAGGCGGGGGCTACGAGCAGTACTTC. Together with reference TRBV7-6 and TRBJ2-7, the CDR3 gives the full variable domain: GAGVSQSPRYKVTKRGQDVALRCDPISGHVSLYWYRQALGQGPEFLTYFNYEAQQDKSGLPNDRFSAERPEGSISTLTIQRTEQRDSAMYRCASSLGGGYEQYFGPGTRLTVT.

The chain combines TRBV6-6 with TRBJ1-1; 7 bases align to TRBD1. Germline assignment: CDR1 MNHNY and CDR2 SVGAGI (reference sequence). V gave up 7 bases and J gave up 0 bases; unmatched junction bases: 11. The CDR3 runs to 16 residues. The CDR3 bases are TGTGCCAGCAAACCTCAGGGGGGACCGATGAACACTGAAGCTTTCTTT. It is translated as CASKPQGGPMNTEAFF.

CDR3 DNA sequence: TGTGCCAGCTCCCCTGACGGGAACTATGGCTACACCTTC. Protein product: CASSPDGNYGYTF. The J gene is TRBJ1-2, the V gene TRBV2; unclear D gene. This CDR3 comprises 13 residues. Germline CDR1 reads SNHLY; CDR2 reads FYNNEI. The germline V and J ends were trimmed by 8 bases and 2 bases, with 12 bases remaining between them.

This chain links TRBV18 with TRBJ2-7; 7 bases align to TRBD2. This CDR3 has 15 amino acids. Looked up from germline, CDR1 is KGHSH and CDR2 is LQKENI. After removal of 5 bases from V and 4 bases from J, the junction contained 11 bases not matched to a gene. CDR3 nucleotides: TGTGCCAGCTCAAACTCGGCGGGAGAGCCATACGAGCAGTACTTC. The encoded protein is CASSNSAGEPYEQYF.

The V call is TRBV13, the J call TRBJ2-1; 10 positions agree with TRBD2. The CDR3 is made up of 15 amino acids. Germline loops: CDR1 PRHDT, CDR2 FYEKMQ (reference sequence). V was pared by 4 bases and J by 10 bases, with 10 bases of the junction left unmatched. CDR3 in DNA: TGTGCCAGCAGCTCCGCCGGGACTAGCGCCTGGGAGCAGTTCTTC. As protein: CASSSAGTSAWEQFF.

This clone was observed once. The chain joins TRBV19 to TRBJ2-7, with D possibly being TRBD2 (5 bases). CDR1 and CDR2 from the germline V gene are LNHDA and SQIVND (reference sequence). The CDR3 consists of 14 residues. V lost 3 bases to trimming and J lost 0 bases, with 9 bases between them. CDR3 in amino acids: CASSIDYSSYEQYF. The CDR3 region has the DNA TGTGCCAGTAGTATCGACTACAGCTCCTACGAGCAGTACTTC.

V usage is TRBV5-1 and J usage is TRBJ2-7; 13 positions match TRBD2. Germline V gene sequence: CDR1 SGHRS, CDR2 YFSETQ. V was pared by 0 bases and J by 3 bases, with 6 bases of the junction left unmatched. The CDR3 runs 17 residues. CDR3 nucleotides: TGCGCCAGCAGCTTGGCGAGGACTAGCGGGAGTAACTACGAGCAGTACTTC. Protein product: CASSLARTSGSNYEQYF.

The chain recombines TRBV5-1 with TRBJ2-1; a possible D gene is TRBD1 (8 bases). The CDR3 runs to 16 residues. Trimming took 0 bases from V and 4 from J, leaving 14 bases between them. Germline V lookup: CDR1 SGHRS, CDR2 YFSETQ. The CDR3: CASSLEQGGRYNEQFF. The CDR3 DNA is TGCGCCAGCAGCTTGGAACAGGGGGGGAGGTACAATGAGCAGTTCTTC.

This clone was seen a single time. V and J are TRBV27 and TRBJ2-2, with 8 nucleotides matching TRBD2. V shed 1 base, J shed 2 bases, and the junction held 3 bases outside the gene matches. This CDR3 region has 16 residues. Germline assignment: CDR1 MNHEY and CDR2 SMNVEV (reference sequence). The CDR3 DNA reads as TGTGCCAGCAGTTTATATGGGACTAGTAACACCGGGGAGCTGTTTTTT. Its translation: CASSLYGTSNTGELFF.

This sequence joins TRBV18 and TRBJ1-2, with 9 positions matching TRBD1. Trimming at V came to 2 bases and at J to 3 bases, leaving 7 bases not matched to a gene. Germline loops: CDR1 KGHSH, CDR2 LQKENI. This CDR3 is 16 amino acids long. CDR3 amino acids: CASSPGQGRADYGYTF. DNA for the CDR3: TGTGCCAGCTCACCAGGACAGGGGCGAGCAGACTATGGCTACACCTTC.

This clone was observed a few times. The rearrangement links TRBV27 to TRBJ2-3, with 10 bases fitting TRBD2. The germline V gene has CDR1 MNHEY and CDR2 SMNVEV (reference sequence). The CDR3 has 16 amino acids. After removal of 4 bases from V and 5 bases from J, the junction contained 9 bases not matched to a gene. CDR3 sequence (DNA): TGTGCCAGCAGTTCTCGAACCGGGACTAGCGTAGATACGCAGTATTTT. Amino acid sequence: CASSSRTGTSVDTQYF.

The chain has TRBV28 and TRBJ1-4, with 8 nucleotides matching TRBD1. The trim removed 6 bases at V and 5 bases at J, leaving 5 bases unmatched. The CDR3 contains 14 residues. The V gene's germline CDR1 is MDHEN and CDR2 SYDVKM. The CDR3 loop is CASSRRGPNEKLFF. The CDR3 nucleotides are TGTGCCAGCAGCCGCAGGGGGCCGAATGAAAAACTGTTTTTT.

The CDR3 protein is CASSRSGTSGTYEQYF. Written as DNA, the CDR3 is TGTGCCAGCAGCCGGTCCGGGACTAGCGGAACCTACGAGCAGTACTTC. The rearrangement joins TRBV7-9 to TRBJ2-7; TRBD2 matches at 11 bases. Germline values: CDR1 SEHNR, CDR2 FQNEAQ (reference sequence). This CDR3 comprises 16 residues. Trimming at V came to 5 bases and at J to 2 bases, leaving 8 bases not matched to a gene.

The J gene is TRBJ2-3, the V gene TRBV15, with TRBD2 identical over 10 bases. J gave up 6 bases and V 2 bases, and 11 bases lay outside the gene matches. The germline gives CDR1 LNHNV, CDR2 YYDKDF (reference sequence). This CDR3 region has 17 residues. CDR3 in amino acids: CATSRKSSGGISDTQYF. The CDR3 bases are TGTGCCACCAGCAGAAAGTCTAGCGGGGGCATATCTGATACGCAGTATTTT. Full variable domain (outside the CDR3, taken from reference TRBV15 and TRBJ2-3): DAMVIQNPRYQVTQFGKPVTLSCSQTLNHNVMYWYQQKSSQAPKLLFHYYDKDFNNEADTPDNFQSRRPNTSFCFLDIRSPGLGDTAMYLCATSRKSSGGISDTQYFGPGTRLTVL.

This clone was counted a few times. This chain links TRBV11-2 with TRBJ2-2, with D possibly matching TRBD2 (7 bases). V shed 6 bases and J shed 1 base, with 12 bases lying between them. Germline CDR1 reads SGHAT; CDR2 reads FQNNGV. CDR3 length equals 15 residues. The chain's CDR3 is CASSRGGRNTGELFF. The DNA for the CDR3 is TGTGCCAGCAGTAGGGGGGGCCGGAACACCGGGGAGCTGTTTTTT.

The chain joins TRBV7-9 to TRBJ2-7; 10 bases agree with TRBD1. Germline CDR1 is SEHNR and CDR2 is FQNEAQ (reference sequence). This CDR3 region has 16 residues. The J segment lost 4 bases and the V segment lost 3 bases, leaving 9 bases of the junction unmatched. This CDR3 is CASSLKGQGFLYEQYF. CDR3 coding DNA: TGTGCCAGCAGCTTGAAGGGACAGGGGTTTTTGTACGAGCAGTACTTC. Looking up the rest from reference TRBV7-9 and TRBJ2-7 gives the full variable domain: DTGVSQNPRHKITKRGQNVTFRCDPISEHNRLYWYRQTLGQGPEFLTYFQNEAQLEKSRLLSDRFSAERPKGSFSTLEIQRTEQGDSAMYLCASSLKGQGFLYEQYFGPGTRLTVT.